This T cell receptor (beta chain) was identified in a study of blood T cell repertoires in COVID-19. Overall study context: The United States, Italy and Spain were the sources of the acute and convalescent COVID-19 samples. The analysed material was cDNA or gDNA that came from T cells, B-cell-depleted T cells, or PBMCs.

TCRdb's table, derived via immunoSEQ multiplex PCR, lists solely in-frame clones and lacks some. The repertoire holds some 150,000 clones, with around 84% as singletons. The receptor was derived from a human donor in a cohort sampled during active COVID-19. Material for sequencing was peripheral blood.

As DNA, the CDR3 is TGCGCCAGCAGCGCCGGGACAAACGAGAGGGATACGCAGTATTTT. This gives the protein CASSAGTNERDTQYF. This chain joins TRBV5-1 and TRBJ2-3, with D maybe TRBD1 (6 bases). This CDR3 contains 15 residues. Trimming took 4 bases from V and 6 from J, leaving 18 bases between them. Germline V lookup: CDR1 SGHRS, CDR2 YFSETQ.